One and the same sample provided the 32 T cell receptor beta chains below, sequenced in a study of blood T cell repertoires in COVID-19. Libraries were prepared by immunoSEQ multiplex PCR; TCRdb keeps only in-frame clonotypes and omits some of them. The sample carries around 180,000 clones, roughly 79% recorded once. The sequenced sample consisted of peripheral blood. The receptors here all came from a man in his sixties with active or convalescent COVID-19.

The CDR3 region has the DNA TGTGCCAGCTCACTTCTCGGGACAGGAAATAATCAGCCCCAGCATTTT. Its protein product is CASSLLGTGNNQPQHF. The chain couples TRBV18 to TRBJ1-5; 8 positions match TRBD1. V shed 4 bases and J 4 bases; nucleotides not matched to a gene: 9. CDR3 length: 16 amino acids. Germline V gene sequence: CDR1 KGHSH, CDR2 LQKENI.

This clone was detected a few times. The V and J genes are TRBV2 and TRBJ2-3, with 11 bases lining up with TRBD2. CDR1 is SNHLY, CDR2 FYNNEI, per germline. The CDR3 has 14 residues. J lost 4 bases, V lost 6 bases, and 3 bases had no gene match. CDR3 in amino acids: CASRLLAGADTQYF. CDR3 coding DNA: TGTGCCAGCAGATTACTAGCGGGAGCAGATACGCAGTATTTT. Supplemented by reference TRBV2 and TRBJ2-3, the full variable domain reads EPEVTQTPSHQVTQMGQEVILRCVPISNHLYFYWYRQILGQKVEFLVSFYNNEISEKSEIFDDQFSVERPDGSNFTLKIRSTKLEDSAMYFCASRLLAGADTQYFGPGTRLTVL.

The chain has TRBV4-2 and TRBJ2-2; 11 bases agree with TRBD2. CDR1 LGHNA and CDR2 YNFKEQ come from the germline V gene. The CDR3 sequence is 17 residues long. The V and J ends lost 3 bases and 3 bases, in that order; junction bases with no gene match: 6. The CDR3 DNA sequence: TGTGCCAGCAGCCATTTAGCGGGAGGGCCCGACACCGGGGAGCTGTTTTTT. Translated: CASSHLAGGPDTGELFF.

CDR3 protein: CASSLTTGWIEPQHF. CDR3 coding DNA: TGTGCCAGCAGCTTAACCACAGGGTGGATTGAGCCCCAGCATTTT. The chain links TRBV7-6 to TRBJ1-5; a possible D gene is TRBD1 (6 bases). Germline assignment: CDR1 SGHVS and CDR2 FNYEAQ. V was pared by 2 bases and J by 8 bases, with 16 bases between. The CDR3 totals 15 residues.

Only a few counts were recorded for this clone. The chain couples TRBV6-5 to TRBJ1-2; 8 nucleotides agree with TRBD1. The germline CDR1 and CDR2 sequences are MNHEY and SVGAGI. V shed 7 bases and J 7 bases; nucleotides not matched to a gene: 11. The CDR3 runs 14 residues. The CDR3 sequence is CASTRDRPGGGYTF. CDR3 nucleotides: TGTGCCAGCACTAGGGACAGGCCAGGTGGTGGCTACACCTTC.

This chain links TRBV7-9 with TRBJ2-1; 7 nucleotides match TRBD2. J gave up 4 bases and V 3 bases, and 6 bases lay outside the gene matches. Germline lookup yields CDR1 SEHNR and CDR2 FQNEAQ (reference sequence). The CDR3 has 15 amino acids. The CDR3 protein is CASSFLAETYNEQFF. The CDR3 bases are TGTGCCAGCAGCTTTCTAGCGGAGACGTACAATGAGCAGTTCTTC.

This clone was seen only a few times. The chain couples TRBV5-1 to TRBJ2-1; 7 positions match TRBD2. Germline-derived CDR1 and CDR2 are SGHRS and YFSETQ. This CDR3 is built from 15 residues. Losses at the gene ends were 5 bases for V and 7 bases for J; bases not matched to a gene: 12. CDR3 DNA sequence: TGCGCCAGCAGTCCTTATGCGGGAGTTAGGAATGAGCAGTTCTTC. Encoded protein: CASSPYAGVRNEQFF.

V gene TRBV5-1 combines with J gene TRBJ1-5, with D perhaps TRBD1 (5 bases). The length of the CDR3 is 13 residues. The V end lost 4 bases, the J end lost 5 bases, and 10 bases lay between the germline ends. Germline V lookup: CDR1 SGHRS, CDR2 YFSETQ. The CDR3 is CASSTGRDQPQHF. The CDR3 DNA follows: TGCGCCAGCAGCACAGGTCGGGATCAGCCCCAGCATTTT.

The chain recombines TRBV9 with TRBJ2-3; no clear D gene. Trimming took off 0 bases at V and 0 bases at J, with 8 bases between the two ends. CDR3 length: 15 amino acids. Germline values: CDR1 SGDLS, CDR2 YYNGEE. CDR3 in DNA: TGTGCCAGCAGCGTAGACGTTACTAGCACAGATACGCAGTATTTT. Translating it yields CASSVDVTSTDTQYF.

The chain uses TRBV7-6 and TRBJ2-2, with 7 nucleotides matching TRBD1. The CDR3 contains 16 residues. Germline trimming cut 4 bases from V and 6 bases from J; bases unmatched to any gene: 11. CDR1 is SGHVS, CDR2 FNYEAQ, per germline. The CDR3 here is CASSYSRAGGAGELFF. The CDR3 DNA follows: TGTGCCAGCAGCTATTCTAGGGCAGGGGGAGCCGGGGAGCTGTTTTTT.

The CDR3 here is CASSSRTGHNTEAFF. CDR3 coding DNA: TGCGCCAGCAGCTCCCGGACAGGGCACAACACTGAAGCTTTCTTT. The chain is built from TRBV5-1 and TRBJ1-1, with 8 bases lining up with TRBD1. The CDR3 consists of 15 residues. Looked up from germline, CDR1 is SGHRS and CDR2 is YFSETQ. Trimming at V came to 3 bases and at J to 2 bases, leaving 6 bases not matched to a gene.

The chain joins TRBV6-5 to TRBJ1-1, with D unresolved. The CDR3 loop spans 14 amino acids. The germline V gene encodes CDR1 MNHEY and CDR2 SVGAGI. V lost 1 base and J 5 bases, leaving 11 bases between the germline ends. CDR3 residues: CASSYLAGRTEAFF. The DNA for the CDR3 is TGTGCCAGCAGTTACTTAGCGGGTCGGACTGAAGCTTTCTTT.

V usage is TRBV7-2 and J usage is TRBJ1-4; tentative D call: TRBD1 (6 bases). Germline-derived CDR1 and CDR2 are SGHTA and FQGNSA. The CDR3 runs 15 residues. V lost 3 bases, J lost 8 bases, and 16 bases lay in between. CDR3 region: CASSLDFRGGEKLFF. The CDR3 region has the DNA TGTGCCAGCAGCTTGGATTTCAGGGGTGGCGAAAAACTGTTTTTT.

The chain links TRBV5-6 to TRBJ1-2; D gene uncertain. The V gene's germline CDR1 is SGHDT and CDR2 YYEEEE. CDR3 length: 14 amino acids. Trimming left V 4 bases short and J 0 bases short, with 10 bases between. This CDR3 is CASSPGATNYGYTF. Written as DNA, the CDR3 is TGTGCCAGCAGCCCCGGAGCTACTAACTATGGCTACACCTTC.

The chain joins TRBV5-1 to TRBJ2-1, with D tentatively TRBD1 (5 bases). V was shortened by 7 bases and J by 4 bases, with 9 bases between the two germline ends. The CDR3 has 12 residues. The V gene's germline CDR1 is SGHRS and CDR2 YFSETQ. For the CDR3, the DNA is TGCGCCAGCGGAGACAGATACAATGAGCAGTTCTTC. Residues: CASGDRYNEQFF.

The sample holds one count of this clone. The rearrangement uses TRBV19 and TRBJ2-2, with D perhaps TRBD1 (5 bases). Trimming took off 4 bases at V and 0 bases at J, with 6 bases between the two ends. The CDR3 runs to 14 residues. Germline assignment: CDR1 LNHDA and CDR2 SQIVND (reference sequence). CDR3 in amino acids: CASSTRANTGELFF. The CDR3 coding sequence is TGTGCCAGTAGTACCAGGGCGAACACCGGGGAGCTGTTTTTT. The whole variable domain, remainder taken from reference TRBV19 and TRBJ2-2, is DGGITQSPKYLFRKEGQNVTLSCEQNLNHDAMYWYRQDPGQGLRLIYYSQIVNDFQKGDIAEGYSVSREKKESFPLTVTSAQKNPTAFYLCASSTRANTGELFFGEGSRLTVL.

This clone was observed many times. The chain combines TRBV20-1 with TRBJ2-1; D unresolved. The CDR3 has 13 residues. The germline V gene has CDR1 DFQATT and CDR2 SNEGSKA (reference sequence). V dropped 3 bases and J dropped 9 bases, with 15 bases sitting between them. CDR3 loop: CSASSFVPGEQFF. CDR3 nucleotides: TGCAGTGCTAGTTCTTTCGTCCCCGGTGAGCAGTTCTTC.

The rearrangement uses TRBV4-1 and TRBJ2-3; perhaps TRBD2 as D (6 bases). CDR1 and CDR2 (germline): MGHRA, YSYEKL. The CDR3 runs 16 residues. V was cut by 0 bases and J by 0 bases, with 10 bases left in between. The CDR3 sequence: CASSQEGDWSTDTQYF. The CDR3 nucleotides are TGCGCCAGCAGCCAAGAGGGGGACTGGAGCACAGATACGCAGTATTTT.

This chain joins TRBV12-2 and TRBJ2-1; the table names TRBD1, a call not compared with the DNA. TRBV12-2 is listed as a pseudogene. The CDR3 extends over 18 amino acids. CDR3 DNA: TGTGCAAGTCGCGGGGGACAGGTGGATCGGTGCTCCTACAATGAGCAGTTCTTC. It yields the protein CASRGGQVDRCSYNEQFF.

This rearrangement joins TRBV5-1 to TRBJ2-7; possibly TRBD1 for D (6 bases). The CDR3 is made up of 14 amino acids. Trimming cost V 2 bases and J 0 bases, with 9 bases left between them. The germline CDR1 and CDR2 sequences are SGHRS and YFSETQ. The CDR3 is CASSLQGNSYEQYF. The CDR3 region has the DNA TGCGCCAGCAGCTTACAGGGTAACTCCTACGAGCAGTACTTC.

This clone was seen just once. The V and J genes are TRBV7-3 and TRBJ2-1; 12 nucleotides match TRBD2. V lost 4 bases to trimming and J lost 3 bases; unmatched junction nucleotides: 1. CDR1 is SGHTA, CDR2 FQGTGA, per germline. This CDR3 is 15 amino acids long. The CDR3 DNA sequence: TGTGCCAGCAGCTGGACTAGCGGGGACTACAATGAGCAGTTCTTC. Translating gives CASSWTSGDYNEQFF.

This clone occurred a few times. The gene calls are TRBV7-9 and TRBJ2-7; 7 nucleotides line up with TRBD1. The germline V gene has CDR1 SEHNR and CDR2 FQNEAQ (reference sequence). The CDR3 has 16 amino acids. The ends lost 0 bases at V and 2 bases at J; junction bases unmatched: 7. The CDR3 loop reads CASSLASGDRPYEQYF. CDR3 nucleotides: TGTGCCAGCAGCTTAGCCTCAGGGGACAGACCCTACGAGCAGTACTTC.

The chain recombines TRBV7-9 with TRBJ2-1; TRBD2 matches 8 bases. Germline V lookup: CDR1 SEHNR, CDR2 FQNEAQ (reference sequence). V was clipped by 3 bases and J by 10 bases; unmatched bases: 8. There are 14 residues in the CDR3. CDR3 in amino acids: CASSFTSGGTEQFF. The CDR3 DNA sequence: TGTGCCAGCAGCTTCACTAGCGGAGGTACGGAGCAGTTCTTC.

The CDR3 DNA is TGTGCCAGCTCACGTGGACAGGGTCACGTCGAGCAGTACTTC. Translated, it gives CASSRGQGHVEQYF. This chain links TRBV18 with TRBJ2-7, with TRBD1 matching over 8 bases. Looked up from germline, CDR1 is KGHSH and CDR2 is LQKENI. V was pared by 4 bases and J by 6 bases, with 8 bases of the junction left unmatched. The CDR3 has 14 amino acids.

This chain uses TRBV29-1 with TRBJ2-3; 14 bases are shared with TRBD2. The germline V gene has CDR1 SQVTM and CDR2 ANQGSEA. This CDR3 region has 22 residues. Unmatched junction bases numbered 20, after V lost 3 bases and J lost 0 bases. Here the CDR3 DNA reads TGCAGCGTTGAGGAATGGGCCTCTCGACTAGCGGGAGGGCCCTATAGCACAGATACGCAGTATTTT. Translation gives CSVEEWASRLAGGPYSTDTQYF.

This sequence joins TRBV14 and TRBJ1-6, with D hard to call. The CDR3 is made up of 12 amino acids. V dropped 1 base and J dropped 11 bases, with 6 bases sitting between them. Per germline, CDR1 SGHDN and CDR2 FVKESK. In DNA, the CDR3 is TGTGCCAGCAGCCAAGCGGGGACACCCCTCCACTTT. It encodes CASSQAGTPLHF.

The rearrangement uses TRBV9 and TRBJ1-5; 8 positions match TRBD1. The V gene's germline CDR1 is SGDLS and CDR2 YYNGEE. There are 14 residues in the CDR3. The V gene end was trimmed by 0 bases and the J gene end by 10 bases; junction bases not matched to a gene: 6. The CDR3 DNA follows: TGTGCCAGCAGCGTAGGACAGGGGATCGCTCCCCAGCATTTT. It codes for CASSVGQGIAPQHF.

The V call is TRBV9, the J call TRBJ2-7; weak D call: TRBD1 (6 bases). Between the trimmed V and J ends, which lost 4 bases and 0 bases, there was a span of 14 bases. Germline V lookup: CDR1 SGDLS, CDR2 YYNGEE. The CDR3 consists of 15 residues. For the CDR3, the DNA is TGTGCCAGCAGCCTCAGCTGGGACACCTCCTACGAGCAGTACTTC. As protein: CASSLSWDTSYEQYF.

The V call is TRBV6-5, the J call TRBJ2-1, with TRBD1 matching over 9 bases. The CDR3 totals 13 residues. V shed 11 bases, J shed 3 bases, and the junction held 5 bases outside the gene matches. Germline V CDR1 and CDR2: MNHEY, SVGAGI. CDR3 protein: CAAGTGNYNEQFF. CDR3 DNA: TGTGCCGCTGGGACAGGGAACTACAATGAGCAGTTCTTC.

V usage is TRBV7-2 and J usage is TRBJ2-2; 8 bases line up with TRBD2. There are 18 residues in the CDR3. In germline, CDR1 is SGHTA, CDR2 FQGNSA. V was clipped by 6 bases and J by 0 bases; unmatched bases: 12. The CDR3 DNA reads TGTGCCAGCAGTCGACTAGCGAGGCCAGCCCCGAACACCGGGGAGCTGTTTTTT. This codes for CASSRLARPAPNTGELFF.

The chain combines TRBV11-2 with TRBJ2-7, with a possible D match to TRBD1 (6 bases). Germline lookup yields CDR1 SGHAT and CDR2 FQNNGV. There are 16 residues in the CDR3. V was cut by 0 bases and J by 7 bases, with 19 bases left in between. CDR3 in DNA: TGTGCCAGCAGCTTAGAATACGGGACAAACCCCTCAGAGCAGTACTTC. Its translation is CASSLEYGTNPSEQYF.

The genes are TRBV27 and TRBJ2-1; tentative D call: TRBD2 (6 bases). Trimming shortened V by 6 bases and J by 3 bases, and 18 bases separated the two germline ends. This CDR3 is 16 amino acids long. Per germline, CDR1 MNHEY and CDR2 SMNVEV (reference sequence). CDR3 nucleotide sequence: TGTGCCAGCAGGGCCCCCCAGCGGGCTCGCTACAATGAGCAGTTCTTC. Its protein is CASRAPQRARYNEQFF.